This TCR beta chain was captured by sequencing in a study of T cells in Graves' hyperthyroidism and ophthalmopathy. The source material, RNA transcripts, was used to amplify TCR beta CDR3 regions. The primer set for the first-round RT-PCR of the TCR CDR3 was HTBI. TCRdb analysed the multiplex PCR reads with MiXCR anew, one entry per CDR3 protein. The sample has just under 750,000 distinct CDR3 sequences; around a third are singletons. V was trimmed by 3 bases and J by 3 bases, leaving 12 bases between them. CDR3 length: 14 amino acids. The sequence was obtained from a middle-aged woman with Graves' hyperthyroidism. The specimen sequenced was blood. The chain uses TRBV12-3 or TRBV12-4 and TRBJ2-7; D possibly corresponds to TRBD1 (5 bases). CDR3 DNA sequence: TGTGCCAGCAGTTTCAGGCAGGGATTCTACGAGCAGTACTTC. Its translation: CASSFRQGFYEQYF.